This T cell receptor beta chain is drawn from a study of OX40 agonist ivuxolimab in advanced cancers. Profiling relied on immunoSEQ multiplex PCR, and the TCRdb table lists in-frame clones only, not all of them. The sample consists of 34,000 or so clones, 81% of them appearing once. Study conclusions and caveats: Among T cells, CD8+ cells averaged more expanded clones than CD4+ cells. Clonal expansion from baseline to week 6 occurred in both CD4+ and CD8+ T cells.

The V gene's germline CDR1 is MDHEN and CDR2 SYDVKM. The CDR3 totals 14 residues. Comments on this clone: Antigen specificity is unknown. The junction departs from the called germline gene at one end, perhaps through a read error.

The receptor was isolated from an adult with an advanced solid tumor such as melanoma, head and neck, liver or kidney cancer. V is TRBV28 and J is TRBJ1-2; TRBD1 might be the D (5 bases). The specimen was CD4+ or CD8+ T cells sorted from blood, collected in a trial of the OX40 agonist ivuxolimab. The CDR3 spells CASGFGGGNYGYTF. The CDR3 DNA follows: TGTGCCAGCGGTTTCGGTGGGGGGAACTATGGCTACACCTTC.